Following are 15 T cell receptor beta chains from one sample sequenced in a study of response to subunit inactivated influenza vaccine (dated by TCRdb to between 2017 and 2018). Per the publication, the time point label means: 40 to 45 days after influenza vaccine administration. The library was made by RT-PCR. TCRdb lists the instrument as Illumina HiSeq 2500. In-frame beta chains were kept once TCRdb had trimmed the public reads at Q25 with fastp and called clones with MiXCR. Rows matching on CDR3 protein sequence are summarized as one entry with the most common DNA and genes. The sample contains about 500,000 distinct CDR3 sequences, 13% of them found a single time. Over 10% of the sample is in the top ten clones. The sequenced sample was PBMCs from blood, obtained 45 days after vaccination. The source of these receptors is a middle-aged man who received an inactivated influenza vaccine. Donor details come from another sample of the same person, matched by shared clones.

This clonotype was counted between two and nine times. This sequence joins TRBV11-2 and TRBJ2-7; D gene ambiguous. The CDR3 consists of 13 residues. Germline V gene data show CDR1 as SGHAT and CDR2 as FQNNGV. The V gene lost 5 bases and the J gene lost 5 bases, with 13 bases spanning the gap. DNA of the CDR3: TGTGCCAGCAGCCGGGCCTTCGAGCACGAGCAGTACTTC. Translation: CASSRAFEHEQYF.

This rearrangement joins TRBV10-2 to TRBJ2-3; perhaps D is TRBD1 or TRBD2 (5 bases each). CDR3 length equals 16 residues. Trimming left V 2 bases short and J 2 bases short, with 14 bases between. Germline V gene data show CDR1 as WSHSY and CDR2 as SAAADI. This CDR3 reads CASSEMQSGTTDTQYF. The CDR3, as DNA: TGCGCCAGCAGTGAGATGCAATCCGGGACCACAGATACGCAGTATTTT.

This clonotype was observed a handful of times. This rearrangement joins TRBV11-2 to TRBJ1-1; D might be TRBD1 (5 bases). The CDR3 spans 17 residues. CDR1 and CDR2 (germline): SGHAT, FQNNGV. Trimming shortened V by 2 bases and J by 0 bases, and 16 bases separated the two germline ends. CDR3 nucleotide sequence: TGTGCCAGCAGCTTAACGTCCTGGGGGAGACTGAACACTGAAGCTTTCTTT. Translated: CASSLTSWGRLNTEAFF.

The genes are TRBV20-1 and TRBJ2-5, with a tentative D call TRBD1 (5 bases). This CDR3 is 15 amino acids long. V shed 6 bases and J shed 2 bases, with 19 bases lying between them. The germline gives CDR1 DFQATT, CDR2 SNEGSKA (reference sequence). CDR3 in DNA: TGCAGTGCCACTTCTCTGCAGGGAAGTCAAGAGACCCAGTACTTC. This translates into CSATSLQGSQETQYF.

This clonotype has just a few counts. J is TRBJ2-7 and V is TRBV12-3 or TRBV12-4, with D possibly TRBD2 on 6 matching bases. The V end lost 2 bases, the J end lost 7 bases, and 12 bases lay between the germline ends. There are 13 residues in the CDR3. This chain's CDR3 is CASSLIGAGEQYF. The CDR3 DNA reads as TGTGCCAGCAGTTTAATCGGGGCGGGGGAGCAGTACTTC.

The chain recombines TRBV20-1 with TRBJ2-4; D perhaps matches TRBD2 (6 bases). The CDR3 covers 14 residues. V lost 0 bases and J 14 bases, leaving 20 bases between the germline ends. Looked up from germline, CDR1 is DFQATT and CDR2 is SNEGSKA (reference sequence). The CDR3 coding sequence is TGCAGTGCTAGAGATCGAGATTTCCGGGAGCGGGAGTACTTC. Protein product: CSARDRDFREREYF.

The DNA for the CDR3 is TGTGCCAGCAGCTTAAATACTTGGCGAGAGGAGACCCAGTACTTC. This gives the protein CASSLNTWREETQYF. This sequence joins TRBV7-9 and TRBJ2-5, with unresolved D. The CDR3 loop spans 15 amino acids. V shed 2 bases and J shed 5 bases, with 15 bases lying between them. The germline V gene encodes CDR1 SEHNR and CDR2 FQNEAQ (reference sequence).

The J gene is TRBJ2-7, the V gene TRBV6-2 or TRBV6-3; perhaps TRBD1 as D (6 bases). The length of the CDR3 is 19 residues. V dropped 2 bases and J dropped 0 bases, with 23 bases sitting between them. The V gene's germline CDR1 is MNHEY and CDR2 SVGEGT. The DNA of the CDR3 is TGTGCCAGCAGTTACAACATGGCCCTCACAGGGCCCACCTCCTACGAGCAGTACTTC. Amino acid sequence: CASSYNMALTGPTSYEQYF.

This clonotype was counted at least ten times. The genes are TRBV5-1 and TRBJ1-1; no reliable D call. Between the trimmed V and J ends, which lost 2 bases and 0 bases, there was a span of 8 bases. The CDR3 sequence is 14 residues long. In germline, CDR1 is SGHRS, CDR2 YFSETQ. The CDR3 DNA sequence: TGCGCCAGCAGCTTCAAAACTATGAACACTGAAGCTTTCTTT. Translated: CASSFKTMNTEAFF.

This clonotype was observed at least ten times. V is TRBV9 and J is TRBJ1-5; D call uncertain. The V gene's germline CDR1 is SGDLS and CDR2 YYNGEE. The CDR3 runs 14 residues. V was trimmed by 4 bases and J by 1 base, leaving 9 bases between them. The CDR3 DNA is TGTGCCAGCAGCCCGGGTAACAGCAATCAGCCCCAGCATTTT. Translating it yields CASSPGNSNQPQHF.

The chain joins TRBV27 to TRBJ2-1; 13 nucleotides align to TRBD2. Germline CDR1 reads MNHEY; CDR2 reads SMNVEV (reference sequence). The CDR3 contains 16 residues. The V and J ends lost 10 bases and 9 bases, in that order; junction bases with no gene match: 15. CDR3 nucleotides: TGTGCCACGGGACTAGCGGGACTGAGGCGAGGCAGTGAGCAGTTCTTC. Its protein product is CATGLAGLRRGSEQFF.

The gene calls are TRBV20-1 and TRBJ2-3; 11 bases map to TRBD2. The CDR3 is 17 residues long. CDR1 is DFQATT, CDR2 SNEGSKA, per germline (reference sequence). J gave up 0 bases and V 3 bases, and 8 bases lay outside the gene matches. The CDR3: CSARAGTSGGSTDTQYF. The CDR3 DNA reads as TGCAGTGCTAGGGCCGGGACTAGCGGAGGGAGCACAGATACGCAGTATTTT.

A few counts support this clonotype. V usage is TRBV5-4 and J usage is TRBJ2-7; 13 nucleotides match TRBD2. Germline V gives CDR1 SGHNT, CDR2 YYREEE (reference sequence). CDR3 length: 15 residues. V shed 4 bases and J 4 bases; nucleotides not matched to a gene: 5. The CDR3 sequence: CASSPGTSGMYEQYF. The CDR3 DNA reads TGTGCCAGCAGCCCCGGGACTAGCGGGATGTACGAGCAGTACTTC.

The chain uses TRBV29-1 and TRBJ2-3; tentative D call: TRBD2 (5 bases). The CDR3 is 16 amino acids. The germline gives CDR1 SQVTM, CDR2 ANQGSEA. The V end was cut by 3 bases, the J end by 6 bases, with 22 bases between. As DNA, the CDR3 is TGCAGCGTTGAGGGTGCTTGGCGGGCCAATCCGGATACGCAGTATTTT. Its translation is CSVEGAWRANPDTQYF.

V gene TRBV5-1 combines with J gene TRBJ2-1; D might be TRBD2 (7 bases). Trimming pared 0 bases from V and 8 bases from J, leaving 18 bases between. The CDR3 is 16 residues long. The germline V gene encodes CDR1 SGHRS and CDR2 YFSETQ. In DNA, the CDR3 is TGCGCCAGCAGCTTGGTAATTGCGGGGGCTCCCGATGAGCAGTTCTTC. It yields the protein CASSLVIAGAPDEQFF.